This TCR beta chain was observed in a study of high-grade serous ovarian cancer treatment subgroups. The study's findings and limits: Tumors within one patient showed repertoire similarity of 0.11 to 0.79.

The tumor samples were collected prior to definitive surgery or chemotherapy. The germline V and J ends were trimmed by 5 bases and 0 bases, with 13 bases remaining between them. CDR1 and CDR2 (germline): SEHNR, FQNEAQ (reference sequence). The CDR3 sequence is 15 residues long. This clone showed up just a few times. Its antigen is currently unknown. Clones were sequenced by immunoSEQ multiplex PCR, and TCRdb holds only the in-frame ones, with some missing. Of about 7,100 clones listed, 75% to 80% are singletons. This receptor was taken from a human donor with high-grade serous ovarian cancer. The chain joins TRBV7-9 to TRBJ1-1; a weak D match, TRBD1 (6 bases). The specimen sequenced was tumor tissue. DNA for the CDR3: TGTGCCAGCAGCCCTCTACAGGGCTTGAACACTGAAGCTTTCTTT. It translates to CASSPLQGLNTEAFF.